Only one count was recorded for the clone carrying this TCR beta chain. Antigen: not known. Genomic DNA for TCR beta libraries, around 2 micrograms, came from cryopreserved PBMCs. The data originate from a study of cytotoxic CD8 clonotypes in ibrutinib-treated CLL. Findings of the study overall: Treatment left the uncommon public clonotypes either contracted or stable in frequency. Clonality was elevated at ibrutinib response and had returned toward baseline at progression.

Germline-derived CDR1 and CDR2 are SGDLS and YYNGEE. The junction had 7 bases not matched to a gene; V was cut back by 0 bases and J by 6 bases. The CDR3 loop spans 15 amino acids. Depth targeted 1 in 200,000 to 1 in 1 million T cells, averaging around 9.5x coverage per clonotype. Some clones are missing from TCRdb's copy, which holds only in-frame ones; the method was immunoSEQ multiplex PCR. The sample yields 150,000 to 200,000 clones, nearly 90% seen once. The clonotype originates from a human donor with chronic lymphocytic leukemia. V and J are TRBV9 and TRBJ2-3, with 7 bases that match TRBD2. Sequences were derived from PBMCs, sampled at disease progression, from a patient treated with ibrutinib. The CDR3 loop reads CASSVGWEGRDTQYF. In DNA form, the CDR3 reads TGTGCCAGCAGCGTAGGGTGGGAGGGCCGTGATACGCAGTATTTT.